This TCR beta chain was observed in a study of shared clonotypes between healthy human individuals. General study results and limits: Incompleteness in sorted-subset sequencing, despite large depth, was shown by rarefaction. Sequencing depth was expected to influence donor clonotype sharing.

Regarding this clone: Its antigen is unknown.

Sequencing was performed with immunoSEQ multiplex PCR; in TCRdb, only in-frame clones are kept and a portion is missing. The profile shows about 960,000 clones, 76% of them singletons. Sequenced: memory CD4+ T cells sorted from blood. Specified subset: CD45RA-negative fraction. The TCR sequence derives from a man in his late teens or twenties in good health.

The CDR3 protein is CASSPPGTSGAREQYF. The CDR3 nucleotides read TGTGCCAGCTCACCACCCGGGACTAGCGGGGCCAGGGAGCAGTACTTC. This chain links TRBV18 with TRBJ2-7; 13 nucleotides agree with TRBD2. Trimming removed 0 bases from V and 7 bases from J; junction bases left unmatched: 6. The CDR3 runs to 16 residues. In germline, CDR1 is KGHSH, CDR2 LQKENI.